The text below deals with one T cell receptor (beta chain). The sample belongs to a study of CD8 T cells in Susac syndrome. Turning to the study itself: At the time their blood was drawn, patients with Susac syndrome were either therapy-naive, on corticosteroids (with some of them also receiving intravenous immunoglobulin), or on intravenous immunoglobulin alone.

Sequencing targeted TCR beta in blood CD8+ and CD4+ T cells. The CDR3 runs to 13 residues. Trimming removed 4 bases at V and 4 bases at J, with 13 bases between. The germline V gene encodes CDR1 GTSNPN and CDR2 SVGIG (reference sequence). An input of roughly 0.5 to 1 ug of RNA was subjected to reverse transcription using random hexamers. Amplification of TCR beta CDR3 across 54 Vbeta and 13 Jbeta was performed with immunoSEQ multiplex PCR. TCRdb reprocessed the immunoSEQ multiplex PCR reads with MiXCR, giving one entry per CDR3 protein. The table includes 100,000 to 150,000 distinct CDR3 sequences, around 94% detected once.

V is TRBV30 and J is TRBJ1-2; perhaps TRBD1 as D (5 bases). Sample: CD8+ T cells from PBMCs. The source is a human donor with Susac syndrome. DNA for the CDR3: TGTGCCTGGAATTCCGGGGACGGCTATGGCTACACCTTC. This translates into CAWNSGDGYGYTF.